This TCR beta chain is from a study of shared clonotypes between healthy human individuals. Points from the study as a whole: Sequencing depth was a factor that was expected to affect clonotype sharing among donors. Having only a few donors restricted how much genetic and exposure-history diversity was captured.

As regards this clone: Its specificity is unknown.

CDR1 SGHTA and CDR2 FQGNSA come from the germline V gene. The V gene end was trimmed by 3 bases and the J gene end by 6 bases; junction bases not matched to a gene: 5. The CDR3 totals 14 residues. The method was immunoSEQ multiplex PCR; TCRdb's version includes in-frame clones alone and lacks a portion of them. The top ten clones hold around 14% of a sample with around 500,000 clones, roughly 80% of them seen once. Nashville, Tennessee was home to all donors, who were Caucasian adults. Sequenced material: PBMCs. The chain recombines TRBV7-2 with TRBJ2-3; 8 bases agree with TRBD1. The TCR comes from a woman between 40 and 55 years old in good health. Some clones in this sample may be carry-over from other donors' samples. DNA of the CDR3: TGTGCCAGCAGCTTGCGACAGGGGTGGGATACGCAGTATTTT. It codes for CASSLRQGWDTQYF.